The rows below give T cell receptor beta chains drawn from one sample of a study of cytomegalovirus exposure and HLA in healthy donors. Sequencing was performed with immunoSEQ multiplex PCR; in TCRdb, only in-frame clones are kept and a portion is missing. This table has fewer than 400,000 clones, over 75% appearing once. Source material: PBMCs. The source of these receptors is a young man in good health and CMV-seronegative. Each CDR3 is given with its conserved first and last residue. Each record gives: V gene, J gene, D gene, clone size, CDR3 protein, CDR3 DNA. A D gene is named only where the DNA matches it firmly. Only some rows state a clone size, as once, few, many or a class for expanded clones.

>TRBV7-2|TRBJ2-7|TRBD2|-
CASSSTSGGPYEQYF
TGTGCCAGCAGCTCGACTAGCGGGGGACCCTACGAGCAGTACTTC
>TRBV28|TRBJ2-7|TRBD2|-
CASSLYPGLAGAGYEQYF
TGTGCCAGCAGTTTATACCCGGGACTAGCGGGGGCCGGGTACGAGCAGTACTTC
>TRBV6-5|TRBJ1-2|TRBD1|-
CASSYSRGTYGYTF
TGTGCCAGCAGTTACTCCAGGGGGACCTATGGCTACACCTTC
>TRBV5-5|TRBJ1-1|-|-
CASSLQLLNTEAFF
TGTGCCAGCAGCTTACAGCTACTGAACACTGAAGCTTTCTTT
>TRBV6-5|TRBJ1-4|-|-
CASTLQAPLNEKLFF
TGTGCCAGCACCCTCCAGGCTCCTCTTAATGAAAAACTGTTTTTT
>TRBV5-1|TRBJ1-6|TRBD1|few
CASSLVGGTGEGPLHF
TGCGCCAGCAGCCTCGTGGGGGGGACAGGTGAGGGGCCCCTCCACTTT
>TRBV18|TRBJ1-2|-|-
CASSPQGLENGYTF
TGTGCCAGCTCACCACAGGGGCTTGAAAATGGCTACACCTTC
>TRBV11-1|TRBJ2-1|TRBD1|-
CASSLLRDRDYNEQFF
TGTGCCAGCAGCTTACTTCGGGACAGGGACTACAATGAGCAGTTCTTC
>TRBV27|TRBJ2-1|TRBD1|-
CASWGTGVYNEQFF
TGTGCCAGTTGGGGGACAGGGGTATACAATGAGCAGTTCTTC
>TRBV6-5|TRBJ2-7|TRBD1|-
CASSYSGTGNYEQYF
TGTGCCAGCAGTTACTCCGGGACAGGCAACTACGAGCAGTACTTC
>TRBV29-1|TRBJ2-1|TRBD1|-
CSVSDRGAYNEQFF
TGCAGCGTGTCGGACAGGGGCGCCTACAATGAGCAGTTCTTC
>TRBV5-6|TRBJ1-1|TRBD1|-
CASSFLDRVNTEAFF
TGTGCCAGCAGCTTTCTCGACAGGGTGAACACTGAAGCTTTCTTT
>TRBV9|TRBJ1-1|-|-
CASSASGDYMNTEAFF
TGTGCCAGCAGCGCCTCAGGGGATTACATGAACACTGAAGCTTTCTTT